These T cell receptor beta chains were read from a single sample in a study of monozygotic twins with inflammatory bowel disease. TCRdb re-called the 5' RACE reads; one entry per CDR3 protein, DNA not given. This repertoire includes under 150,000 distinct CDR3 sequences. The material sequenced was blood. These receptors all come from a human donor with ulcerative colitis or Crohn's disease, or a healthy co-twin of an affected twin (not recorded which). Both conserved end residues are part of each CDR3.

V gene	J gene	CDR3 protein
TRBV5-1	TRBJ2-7	CASSLIPGSIAEQYF
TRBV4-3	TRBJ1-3	CASSQVGQGGGNTIYF
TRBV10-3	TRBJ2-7	CAISLGGGGLVEQYF
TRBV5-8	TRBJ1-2	CASSLEGPWGGYTF
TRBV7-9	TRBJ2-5	CASSFVGSETQYF
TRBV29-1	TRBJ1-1	CSGDRMADTEAFF
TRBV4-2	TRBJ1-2	CASSQAGIELYGYTF
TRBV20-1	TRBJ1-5	CSARAGTASNQPQHF
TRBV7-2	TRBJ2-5	CASSLGGLVGQETQYF
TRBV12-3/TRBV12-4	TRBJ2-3	CASRHHLPTGTEDTQYF
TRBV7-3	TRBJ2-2	CASSPAGVPTGELFF
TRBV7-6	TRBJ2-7	CASSSQGVNGYEQYF
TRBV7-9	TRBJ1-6	CASSLDVGALSSPLHF
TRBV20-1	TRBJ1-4	CSANPGDEKLFF
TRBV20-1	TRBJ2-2	CSAPITGVHGELFF